A single sample gave rise to the 31 T cell receptor beta chains below, sequenced in a study of spatial heterogeneity in lung cancer. Study results and caveats: For expanded intratumoral alpha and beta TCRs, counts tracked tumor mutation counts.

Their specific antigens are unknown. The time point here: sample taken at primary tumor resection. One entry per CDR3 protein, called by TCRdb with MiXCR from the 5' RACE reads. The data hold around 18,000 distinct CDR3 sequences, with 5.8% observed a single time. The sequencing here drew on lung tumor tissue, taken at surgery. All receptors derive from a female donor with early-stage non-small cell lung cancer.

This clonotype was counted a few times. A library made for alpha chains picked up this beta chain off target, so its size means little. The V and J genes are TRBV12-3 or TRBV12-4 and TRBJ2-3; the D is unclear. Trimming stripped 0 bases from V and 2 bases from J, with 6 bases between. This CDR3 is 14 amino acids long. The CDR3 DNA reads as TGTGCCAGCAGTTTAGCGGAGCCCACAGATACGCAGTATTTT. Protein sequence: CASSLAEPTDTQYF.

For this clonotype: A library made for alpha chains picked up this beta chain off target, so its size means little. The chain couples TRBV7-9 to TRBJ2-5; the match to TRBD1 covers 7 bases. The germline CDR1 and CDR2 sequences are SEHNR and FQNEAQ (reference sequence). The CDR3 covers 16 residues. V gave up 1 base and J gave up 3 bases; unmatched junction bases: 8. CDR3 in amino acids: CASSLGPGQREETQYF. The CDR3 DNA reads as TGTGCCAGCAGCTTAGGTCCGGGACAGCGTGAAGAGACCCAGTACTTC.

This clonotype came up a few times. Because this beta chain is a stray read in a library intended to capture alpha chains, its abundance should not be given much weight. The CDR3 DNA is TGTGCCAGCAGCTTTTGGGGATATAGCAATCAGCCCCAGCATTTT. This translates into CASSFWGYSNQPQHF. This sequence joins TRBV7-2 and TRBJ1-5; no reliable D call. The CDR3 runs 15 residues. Trimming removed 3 bases from V and 0 bases from J, with 9 bases in between. Germline V lookup: CDR1 SGHTA, CDR2 FQGNSA.

This clonotype has a count of ten or more. Because the library targeted alpha chains, this beta chain is an off-target read whose size means little. This chain joins TRBV2 and TRBJ2-6, with TRBD2 as a possible D gene (6 bases). V lost 3 bases to trimming and J lost 4 bases, with 13 bases between them. The CDR3 totals 16 residues. Germline CDR1 is SNHLY and CDR2 is FYNNEI. CDR3 in amino acids: CASSEQGGSGANVLTF. The CDR3 region has the DNA TGTGCCAGCAGTGAGCAGGGAGGATCCGGGGCCAACGTCCTGACTTTC.

This clonotype was seen ten or more times. This beta chain lies outside the target of a library built for alpha chains; its clone size means little. The rearrangement uses TRBV5-4 and TRBJ2-3, with D tentatively TRBD1 (6 bases). V was cut by 9 bases and J by 0 bases, with 17 bases left in between. The CDR3 runs 15 residues. In germline, CDR1 is SGHNT, CDR2 YYREEE (reference sequence). CDR3 coding DNA: TGTGCCATCCCTGTCGGGCAGGGGAGCACAGATACGCAGTATTTT. Translation: CAIPVGQGSTDTQYF.

This clonotype was seen repeatedly, ten times or more. This beta chain is an off-target read within a library intended for alpha chains, so its frequency means little. The chain combines TRBV5-1 with TRBJ2-1; D not certain. Trimming stripped 0 bases from V and 5 bases from J, with 6 bases between. CDR1 is SGHRS, CDR2 YFSETQ, per germline. The CDR3 has 13 residues. The CDR3 nucleotides read TGCGCCAGCAGCTTGGCCGTGGACAATGAGCAGTTCTTC. It is translated as CASSLAVDNEQFF.

This clonotype was picked up many times. The size of this beta chain means little, since it is a stray read in a library made for alpha chains. V usage is TRBV6-4 and J usage is TRBJ1-6; D call uncertain. Per germline, CDR1 MRHNA and CDR2 SNTAGT. The CDR3 consists of 15 residues. The ends were cut back, 0 bases at V and 5 bases at J, with 8 bases in the middle. The CDR3 here is CASSDSSQDNSPLHF. The DNA of the CDR3 is TGTGCCAGCAGTGACTCGAGCCAGGATAATTCACCCCTCCACTTT.

This clonotype was picked up a small number of times. Within a library made for alpha chains, this beta chain is off target, and its count is uninformative. V gene TRBV29-1 combines with J gene TRBJ2-7; D gene unclear. CDR1 and CDR2 (germline): SQVTM, ANQGSEA. CDR3 length: 12 amino acids. V was pared by 6 bases and J by 0 bases, with 9 bases between. In DNA form, the CDR3 reads TGCAGCGTAGGCAAGAGCTCCTACGAGCAGTACTTC. Its protein product is CSVGKSSYEQYF.

On this clonotype: Because this beta chain is a stray read in a library intended to capture alpha chains, its abundance should not be given much weight. J is TRBJ1-1 and V is TRBV7-3; no firm D call. The CDR3 is made up of 15 amino acids. Trimming took off 2 bases at V and 1 base at J, with 11 bases between the two ends. From germline, CDR1 is SGHTA and CDR2 FQGTGA. Here the CDR3 DNA reads TGTGCCAGCAGCTTATGGGCTGTGGGGAACACTGAAGCTTTCTTT. It codes for CASSLWAVGNTEAFF.

This clonotype was recorded a few times. This beta chain appears as a stray read in a library generated for alpha chains; its size is not informative. This chain connects TRBV18 to TRBJ2-7, with TRBD1 matching 7 bases. J gave up 0 bases and V 3 bases, and 2 bases lay outside the gene matches. CDR1 KGHSH and CDR2 LQKENI come from the germline V gene. This CDR3 has 14 residues. CDR3 residues: CASSPDRDSYEQYF. For the CDR3, the DNA is TGTGCCAGCTCACCCGACAGGGACTCCTACGAGCAGTACTTC.

Comment on this clonotype: This beta chain lies outside the target of a library built for alpha chains; its clone size means little. The V and J genes are TRBV4-2 and TRBJ2-1; 7 nucleotides line up with TRBD2. Germline loops: CDR1 LGHNA, CDR2 YNFKEQ. The trim removed 0 bases at V and 8 bases at J, leaving 16 bases unmatched. This CDR3 comprises 18 residues. CDR3 loop: CASSQDLGSSGGSHEQFF. The CDR3 DNA reads TGTGCCAGCAGCCAAGATCTGGGCTCTAGCGGCGGGTCCCATGAGCAGTTCTTC.

This clonotype was counted at least ten times. The library was designed around alpha chains, so this beta chain is a stray read whose abundance carries little weight. The V call is TRBV20-1, the J call TRBJ1-2, with D unresolved. Trimming left V 0 bases short and J 0 bases short, with 2 bases between. CDR3 length equals 12 residues. Germline lookup yields CDR1 DFQATT and CDR2 SNEGSKA (reference sequence). The CDR3 bases are TGCAGTGCTAGAGAAGCTAACTATGGCTACACCTTC. Encoded protein: CSAREANYGYTF.

There are a few counts of this clonotype. This beta chain lies outside the target of a library built for alpha chains; its clone size means little. This chain links TRBV27 with TRBJ2-5; 7 bases are shared with TRBD2. CDR1 and CDR2 (germline): MNHEY, SMNVEV (reference sequence). The CDR3 has 14 amino acids. Losses at the gene ends were 4 bases for V and 1 base for J; bases not matched to a gene: 3. The CDR3 region has the DNA TGTGCCAGCAGTTCCCTAGCGGTCCAAGAGACCCAGTACTTC. It yields the protein CASSSLAVQETQYF.

There are many counts of this clonotype. The library was built for alpha chains, so this beta chain is an off-target read and its size means little. The chain employs TRBV7-2 and TRBJ1-5; the D is unclear. CDR1 and CDR2 (germline): SGHTA, FQGNSA. V lost 1 base and J lost 4, with 5 bases in between. The CDR3 extends over 13 amino acids. CDR3 bases: TGTGCCAGCAGCTTAGACGGAAATCAGCCCCAGCATTTT. Residues: CASSLDGNQPQHF.

The table lists this clonotype with many counts. Since it is a stray read in a library aimed at alpha chains, this beta chain has a size that is not meaningful. The rearrangement links TRBV7-9 to TRBJ2-1; D not certain. CDR3 length: 13 residues. Trimming took 1 base from V and 3 from J, leaving 4 bases between them. CDR1 and CDR2 from the germline V gene are SEHNR and FQNEAQ (reference sequence). CDR3 nucleotides: TGTGCCAGCAGCTTAGGATTCTACAATGAGCAGTTCTTC. Translation: CASSLGFYNEQFF. The whole variable domain, filled in from reference TRBV7-9 and TRBJ2-1, reads DTGVSQNPRHKITKRGQNVTFRCDPISEHNRLYWYRQTLGQGPEFLTYFQNEAQLEKSRLLSDRFSAERPKGSFSTLEIQRTEQGDSAMYLCASSLGFYNEQFFGPGTRLTVL.

This clonotype was observed many times. In a library made to pick up alpha chains, this beta chain is a stray read with a size that means little. CDR3 amino acids: CASSLGDTIYF. In DNA form, the CDR3 reads TGTGCCAGCAGCTTAGGTGACACCATATATTTT. The chain links TRBV7-8 to TRBJ1-3; no definite D call. CDR1 and CDR2 (germline): SGHVS, FQNEAQ. V lost 1 base and J 8 bases, leaving 3 bases between the germline ends. The CDR3 consists of 11 residues. The full variable domain, with the rest looked up from reference TRBV7-8 and TRBJ1-3, is GAGVSQSPRYKVAKRGQDVALRCDPISGHVSLFWYQQALGQGPEFLTYFQNEAQLDKSGLPSDRFFAERPEGSVSTLKIQRTQQEDSAVYLCASSLGDTIYFGEGSWLTVV.

This clonotype was counted between two and nine times. This beta chain appears as a stray read in a library generated for alpha chains; its size is not informative. The chain recombines TRBV7-8 with TRBJ2-4, with 7 bases aligning to TRBD2. The length of the CDR3 is 16 residues. Germline V lookup: CDR1 SGHVS, CDR2 FQNEAQ. With V trimmed by 3 bases and J by 3 bases, 8 bases remained unmatched. The CDR3 here is CASSLGPSGVKNIQYF. The CDR3 DNA sequence: TGTGCCAGCAGCTTGGGGCCCAGCGGGGTCAAAAACATTCAGTACTTC.

This clonotype has ten or more counts. This beta chain is an unintended read in a library built for alpha chains; its size means little. This chain connects TRBV20-1 to TRBJ1-5; D perhaps matches TRBD1 (5 bases). The length of the CDR3 is 14 residues. V dropped 6 bases and J dropped 2 bases, with 14 bases sitting between them. Germline CDR1 reads DFQATT; CDR2 reads SNEGSKA (reference sequence). CDR3 coding DNA: TGCAGTGCCCCCGCGGGGACTGGCAATCAGCCCCAGCATTTT. Encoded protein: CSAPAGTGNQPQHF.

This clonotype rates as medium-sized. This beta chain is a stray sequence in a library constructed for alpha chains; its clone size is not meaningful. CDR3 nucleotides: TGTGCCAGCAGTTTGCTCGGGAGCCGCACAGATACGCAGTATTTT. Protein: CASSLLGSRTDTQYF. The V call is TRBV28, the J call TRBJ2-3, with a tentative D call TRBD2 (6 bases). This CDR3 is built from 15 residues. Trimming cost V 3 bases and J 1 base, with 11 bases left between them. Per germline, CDR1 MDHEN and CDR2 SYDVKM.

This clonotype was detected many times. Within a library made for alpha chains, this beta chain is off target, and its count is uninformative. This chain links TRBV11-2 with TRBJ2-1; 10 positions agree with TRBD1. V gave up 4 bases and J gave up 6 bases; unmatched junction bases: 6. This CDR3 has 15 amino acids. Germline-derived CDR1 and CDR2 are SGHAT and FQNNGV. The DNA of the CDR3 is TGTGCCAGCAGCTCGCCGGGACAGGGGTTCAATGAGCAGTTCTTC. Its translation is CASSSPGQGFNEQFF.

This clonotype was seen ten or more times. As an off-target read in a library built for alpha chains, this beta chain has a frequency of little significance. CDR3 coding DNA: TGTGCCAGCAGCTTGCCCAGTCTTGGTTCCTACGAGCAGTACTTC. Amino acids: CASSLPSLGSYEQYF. The rearrangement links TRBV7-2 to TRBJ2-7; D remains unclear. This CDR3 contains 15 residues. V was shortened by 3 bases and J by 1 base, with 13 bases between the two germline ends. Germline CDR1 reads SGHTA; CDR2 reads FQGNSA.

By share, this clonotype ranks as medium-sized (0.01 to 0.1%). This beta chain is a stray sequence in a library constructed for alpha chains; its clone size is not meaningful. The chain joins TRBV28 to TRBJ2-2, with D tentatively TRBD1 (5 bases). Germline V gives CDR1 MDHEN, CDR2 SYDVKM. The CDR3 totals 13 residues. V lost 5 bases, J lost 5 bases, and 9 bases lay in between. The CDR3 reads CASSPSGTGELFF. The DNA of the CDR3 is TGTGCCAGCAGTCCCTCAGGGACCGGGGAGCTGTTTTTT.

This clonotype was recorded many times. This beta chain appears as a stray read in a library generated for alpha chains; its size is not informative. This chain joins TRBV18 and TRBJ1-1; D is unresolved. V shed 2 bases and J shed 4 bases, with 11 bases lying between them. The CDR3 is 14 residues long. Germline V gene sequence: CDR1 KGHSH, CDR2 LQKENI. CDR3 nucleotides: TGTGCCAGCTCACCAAGGAGTAGCGGCACTGAAGCTTTCTTT. It codes for CASSPRSSGTEAFF.

In this sample, this clonotype turned up a few times. This beta chain represents an off-target read in a library built for alpha chains; its size is of limited meaning. The rearrangement links TRBV28 to TRBJ2-7; D is uncertain. CDR1 and CDR2 from the germline V gene are MDHEN and SYDVKM. V was shortened by 5 bases and J by 7 bases, with 15 bases between the two germline ends. The CDR3 is 13 amino acids. The CDR3 region is CASSLPGPPEQYF. The CDR3 DNA is TGTGCCAGCAGTCTCCCGGGCCCCCCTGAGCAGTACTTC.

This clonotype was found many times. This beta chain came through as a stray read in a library set up for alpha chains, and its size says little. This chain connects TRBV28 to TRBJ2-1, with a possible D match to TRBD2 (6 bases). The V end was cut by 6 bases, the J end by 0 bases, with 15 bases between. CDR3 length: 16 amino acids. Germline loops: CDR1 MDHEN, CDR2 SYDVKM. CDR3 protein: CASSLGGADSYNEQFF. DNA for the CDR3: TGTGCCAGCAGCCTCGGGGGAGCGGACTCCTACAATGAGCAGTTCTTC.

Ten or more counts support this clonotype. Being off target in a library aimed at alpha chains, this beta chain has a size of little meaning. The chain recombines TRBV7-9 with TRBJ2-7; TRBD1 aligns across 11 bases. The CDR3 has 14 residues. J was trimmed by 4 bases and V by 5 bases; bases with no gene match: 4. Germline CDR1 reads SEHNR; CDR2 reads FQNEAQ (reference sequence). CDR3 sequence (DNA): TGTGCCAGCAGCCCAGGGACAGGGGGTTACGAGCAGTACTTC. Its translation: CASSPGTGGYEQYF.

Details on this clonotype: This beta chain lies outside the target of a library built for alpha chains; its clone size means little. The chain joins TRBV30 to TRBJ2-5; D is unresolved. Germline V gene sequence: CDR1 GTSNPN, CDR2 SVGIG (reference sequence). V shed 3 bases and J shed 5 bases, with 7 bases lying between them. The CDR3 spans 11 residues. This CDR3 reads CAWSRSETQYF. CDR3 in DNA: TGTGCCTGGAGCAGATCCGAGACCCAGTACTTC.

This clonotype has just a few counts. This beta chain is an unintended read in a library built for alpha chains; its size means little. The V call is TRBV20-1, the J call TRBJ1-2; D not resolved. The CDR3 is 13 residues long. Germline V gene sequence: CDR1 DFQATT, CDR2 SNEGSKA (reference sequence). V was clipped by 3 bases and J by 2 bases, with 10 bases between them. The CDR3 protein is CSASSTDNYGYTF. The DNA of the CDR3 is TGCAGTGCTAGTTCGACGGACAACTATGGCTACACCTTC.

This clonotype was found many times. This beta chain slipped into a library made for alpha chains as a stray read, so its size is not meaningful. This chain connects TRBV11-3 to TRBJ2-7, with 7 bases aligning to TRBD1. The V segment lost 2 bases and the J segment 2 bases; nucleotides outside the gene matches: 3. Germline V gene sequence: CDR1 SGHNT, CDR2 YENEEA. The CDR3 runs 14 residues. Here the CDR3 reads CASSLSGTAYEQYF. The CDR3 coding sequence is TGTGCCAGCAGCTTATCTGGGACAGCCTACGAGCAGTACTTC.

This clonotype was recorded many times. The junction departs from germline at one end; a sequencing error may be responsible. The library was designed around alpha chains, so this beta chain is a stray read whose abundance carries little weight. V usage is TRBV7-9 and J usage is TRBJ2-5; 8 bases agree with TRBD1. Germline V gives CDR1 SEHNR, CDR2 FQNEAQ (reference sequence). This CDR3 is built from 15 residues. CDR3 DNA: TGTGCCATCAGCTCAATCTGGACAGGGTGGGAGACCCAGTACTTC. Amino acid sequence: CAISSIWTGWETQYF.

By share of the sample, this clonotype is medium-sized. Being off target in a library aimed at alpha chains, this beta chain has a size of little meaning. This rearrangement joins TRBV5-1 to TRBJ2-1, with a possible D match to TRBD1 (6 bases). The CDR3 totals 15 residues. The V and J ends lost 1 base and 2 bases respectively, with 10 bases between them. Germline CDR1 is SGHRS and CDR2 is YFSETQ. The CDR3 DNA is TGCGCCAGCAGCTTGTATGAGGGGGCCTACAATGAGCAGTTCTTC. Translated, it gives CASSLYEGAYNEQFF.